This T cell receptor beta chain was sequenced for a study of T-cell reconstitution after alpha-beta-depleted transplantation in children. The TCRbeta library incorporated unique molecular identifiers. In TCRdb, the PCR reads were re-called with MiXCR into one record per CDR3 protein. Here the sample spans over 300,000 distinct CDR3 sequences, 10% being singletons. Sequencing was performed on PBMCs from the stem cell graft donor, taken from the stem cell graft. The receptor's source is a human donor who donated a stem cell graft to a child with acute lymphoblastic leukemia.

The CDR3 sequence: CASSFRRAGEIYNEQFF. The CDR3 DNA reads TGTGCCAGCAGTTTTAGGAGGGCGGGAGAAATCTACAATGAGCAGTTCTTC. V gene TRBV12-3 or TRBV12-4 combines with J gene TRBJ2-1; 7 bases map to TRBD2. The CDR3 is made up of 17 amino acids. The junction had 11 bases not matched to a gene; V was cut back by 3 bases and J by 3 bases.